The source of this T cell receptor beta chain is a study of T cell repertoires in cytomegalovirus infection. Across the whole study: Recently identified HLA-C-restricted CMV epitopes were used, and well-studied HLA-B-restricted CMV epitopes were used as well. From public TCR beta signatures came an indication of both CMV infection and matching HLA type.

TCRdb re-called the reads through MiXCR, storing one row per CDR3 protein. The sample has roughly 570,000 distinct CDR3 sequences; about 40% are singletons. Germline values: CDR1 MNHEY, CDR2 SVGEGT. V trimming: 8 bases; J trimming: 2 bases; junction bases outside the gene matches: 9. The CDR3 consists of 14 residues. Remarks on this clonotype: What it recognizes is unknown.

This sequence joins TRBV6-2 or TRBV6-3 and TRBJ2-7, with 7 bases matching TRBD1. The origin of this receptor is a human donor in good health (CMV status not recorded). Some clones in this sample may be carry-over from other donors' samples. Sequenced here: cultured PBMCs, sampled from culture after CMV antigen stimulation. Here the CDR3 reads CASCGTVRPYEQYF. CDR3 DNA sequence: TGTGCCAGCTGTGGGACAGTTAGACCCTACGAGCAGTACTTC.